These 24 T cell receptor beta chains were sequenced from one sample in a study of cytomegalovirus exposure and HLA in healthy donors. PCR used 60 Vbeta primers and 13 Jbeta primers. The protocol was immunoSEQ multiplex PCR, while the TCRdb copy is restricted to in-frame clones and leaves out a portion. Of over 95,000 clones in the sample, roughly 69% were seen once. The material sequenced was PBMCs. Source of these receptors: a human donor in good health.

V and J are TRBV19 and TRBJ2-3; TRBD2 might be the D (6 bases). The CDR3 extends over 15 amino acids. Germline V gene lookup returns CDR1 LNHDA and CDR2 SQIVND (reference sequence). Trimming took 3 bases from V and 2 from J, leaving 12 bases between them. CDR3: CASSILAANTDTQYF. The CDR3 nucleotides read TGTGCCAGTAGTATTTTAGCGGCCAACACAGATACGCAGTATTTT.

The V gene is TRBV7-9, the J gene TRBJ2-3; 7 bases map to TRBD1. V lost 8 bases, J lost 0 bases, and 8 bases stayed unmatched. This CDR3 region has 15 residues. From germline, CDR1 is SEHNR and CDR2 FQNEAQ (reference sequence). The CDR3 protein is CASDRDGRSTDTQYF. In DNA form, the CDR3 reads TGTGCCAGCGACAGGGATGGAAGAAGCACAGATACGCAGTATTTT.

DNA for the CDR3: TGTGCCAGCAGACCTGACAGGGCGAACACTGAAGCTTTCTTT. This codes for CASRPDRANTEAFF. The chain links TRBV11-2 to TRBJ1-1, with TRBD1 matching 7 bases. With 6 bases clipped from V and 1 base from J, the junction kept 5 bases outside the gene matches. CDR3 length: 14 amino acids. The germline CDR1 and CDR2 sequences are SGHAT and FQNNGV.

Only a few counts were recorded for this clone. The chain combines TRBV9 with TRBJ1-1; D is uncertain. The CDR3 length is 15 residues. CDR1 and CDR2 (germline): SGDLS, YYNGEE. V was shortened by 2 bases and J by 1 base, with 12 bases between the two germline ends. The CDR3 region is CASSVLASGNTEAFF. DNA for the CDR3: TGTGCCAGCAGCGTCTTAGCTTCGGGGAACACTGAAGCTTTCTTT.

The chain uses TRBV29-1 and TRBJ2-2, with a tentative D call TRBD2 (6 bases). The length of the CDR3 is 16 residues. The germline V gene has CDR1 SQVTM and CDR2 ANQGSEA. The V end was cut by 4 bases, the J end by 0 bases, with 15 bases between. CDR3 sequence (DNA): TGCAGCGTTGGGAAGGGACTCCATCCGAACACCGGGGAGCTGTTTTTT. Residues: CSVGKGLHPNTGELFF.

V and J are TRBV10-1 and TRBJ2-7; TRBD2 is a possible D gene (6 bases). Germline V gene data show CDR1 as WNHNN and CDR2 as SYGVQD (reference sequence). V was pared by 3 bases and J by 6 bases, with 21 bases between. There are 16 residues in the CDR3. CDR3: CASSDGAGGGRTEQYF. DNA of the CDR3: TGCGCCAGCAGTGACGGAGCGGGCGGAGGGAGGACCGAGCAGTACTTC.

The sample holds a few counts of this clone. The CDR3 nucleotides are TGTGCCAGCAGAAAACAGGGTGACGAAAAACTGTTTTTT. Translating it yields CASRKQGDEKLFF. The J gene is TRBJ1-4, the V gene TRBV28, with a tentative D call TRBD1 (6 bases). Trimming removed 6 bases at V and 8 bases at J, with 13 bases between. The germline V gene has CDR1 MDHEN and CDR2 SYDVKM. The CDR3 is 13 amino acids.

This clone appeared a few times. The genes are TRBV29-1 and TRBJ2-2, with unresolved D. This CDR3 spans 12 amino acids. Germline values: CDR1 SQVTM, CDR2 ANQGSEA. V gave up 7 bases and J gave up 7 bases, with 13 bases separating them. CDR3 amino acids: CSAARIGGELFF. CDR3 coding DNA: TGCAGCGCCGCGAGGATAGGCGGGGAGCTGTTTTTT.

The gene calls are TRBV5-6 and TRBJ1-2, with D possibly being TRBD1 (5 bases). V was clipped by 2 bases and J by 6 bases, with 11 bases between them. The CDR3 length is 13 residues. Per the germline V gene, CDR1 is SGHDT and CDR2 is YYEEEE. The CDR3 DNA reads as TGTGCCAGCAGCTTTTCTCGGGGGGATGGCTACACCTTC. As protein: CASSFSRGDGYTF.

As DNA, the CDR3 is TGTGCCAGCAGTGAGGCGGGGGGGGAGTATGGCTACACCTTC. This codes for CASSEAGGEYGYTF. V is TRBV6-1 and J is TRBJ1-2; weak D call: TRBD1 (5 bases). In germline, CDR1 is MNHNS, CDR2 SASEGT. The CDR3 loop spans 14 amino acids. V lost 3 bases and J lost 5, with 13 bases in between.

The CDR3 DNA reads as TGTGCCAGCAGGGGGACGGGAGCTTGGAACACTGAAGCTTTCTTT. Protein: CASRGTGAWNTEAFF. The chain carries TRBV25-1 and TRBJ1-1, with a tentative D call TRBD1 (5 bases). This CDR3 is 15 amino acids long. Germline CDR1 is MGHDK and CDR2 is SYGVNS. Trimming stripped 6 bases from V and 1 base from J, with 15 bases between.

The CDR3 DNA reads as TGCGCCAGCAGCGCAGGAGGGACAGGGTTTAATGAGCAGTTCTTC. Its protein is CASSAGGTGFNEQFF. The chain joins TRBV5-1 to TRBJ2-1; 9 bases fit TRBD1. There are 15 residues in the CDR3. Per the germline V gene, CDR1 is SGHRS and CDR2 is YFSETQ. Trimming cost V 4 bases and J 7 bases; bases outside gene matches: 9.

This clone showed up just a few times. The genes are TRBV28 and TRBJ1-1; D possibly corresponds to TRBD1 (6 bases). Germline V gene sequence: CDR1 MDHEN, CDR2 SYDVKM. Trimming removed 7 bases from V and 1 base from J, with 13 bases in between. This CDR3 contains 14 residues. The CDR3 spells CASTSWTANTEAFF. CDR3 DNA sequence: TGTGCCAGCACCTCCTGGACAGCGAACACTGAAGCTTTCTTT.

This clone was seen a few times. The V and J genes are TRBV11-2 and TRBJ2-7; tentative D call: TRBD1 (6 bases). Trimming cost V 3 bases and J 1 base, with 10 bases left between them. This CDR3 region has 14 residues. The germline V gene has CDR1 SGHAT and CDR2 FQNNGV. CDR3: CASSLTDRSYEQYF. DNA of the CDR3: TGTGCCAGCAGCTTGACTGACAGGTCCTACGAGCAGTACTTC.

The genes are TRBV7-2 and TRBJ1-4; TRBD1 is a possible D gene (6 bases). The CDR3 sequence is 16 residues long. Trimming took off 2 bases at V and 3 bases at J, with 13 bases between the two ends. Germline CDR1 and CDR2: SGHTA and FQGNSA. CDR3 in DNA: TGTGCCAGCAGCTTAACTCCGGGACAAGCTAATGAAAAACTGTTTTTT. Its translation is CASSLTPGQANEKLFF.

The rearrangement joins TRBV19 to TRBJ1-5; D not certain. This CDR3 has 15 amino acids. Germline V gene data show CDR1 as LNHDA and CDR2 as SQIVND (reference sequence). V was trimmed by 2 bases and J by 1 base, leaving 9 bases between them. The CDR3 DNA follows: TGTGCCAGTAGTATAACCGCTGGCAGCAATCAGCCCCAGCATTTT. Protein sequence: CASSITAGSNQPQHF.

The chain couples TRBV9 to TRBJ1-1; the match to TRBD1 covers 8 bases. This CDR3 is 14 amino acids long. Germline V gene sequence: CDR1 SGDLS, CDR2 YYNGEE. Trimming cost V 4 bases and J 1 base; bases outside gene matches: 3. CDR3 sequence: CASSSGTGNTEAFF. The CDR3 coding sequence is TGTGCCAGCAGCTCCGGGACAGGGAACACTGAAGCTTTCTTT.

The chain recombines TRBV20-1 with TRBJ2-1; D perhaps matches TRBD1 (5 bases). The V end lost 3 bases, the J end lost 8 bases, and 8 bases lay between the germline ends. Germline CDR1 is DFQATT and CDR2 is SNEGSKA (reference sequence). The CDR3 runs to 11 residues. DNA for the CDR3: TGCAGTGCTAGTCTCAGGGATGAGCAGTTCTTC. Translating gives CSASLRDEQFF.

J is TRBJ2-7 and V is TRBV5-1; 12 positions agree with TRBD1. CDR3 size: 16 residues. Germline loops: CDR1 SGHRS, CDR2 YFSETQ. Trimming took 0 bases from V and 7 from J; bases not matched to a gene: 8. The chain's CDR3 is CASSLAPGQGAGEQYF. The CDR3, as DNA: TGCGCCAGCAGCTTGGCCCCGGGACAGGGGGCGGGTGAGCAGTACTTC.

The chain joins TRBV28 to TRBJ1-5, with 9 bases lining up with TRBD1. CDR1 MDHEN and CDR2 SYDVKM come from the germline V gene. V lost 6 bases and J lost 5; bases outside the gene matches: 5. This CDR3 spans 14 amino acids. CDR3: CASSRTGAHQPQHF. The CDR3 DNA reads TGTGCCAGCAGCCGGACAGGGGCCCATCAGCCCCAGCATTTT.

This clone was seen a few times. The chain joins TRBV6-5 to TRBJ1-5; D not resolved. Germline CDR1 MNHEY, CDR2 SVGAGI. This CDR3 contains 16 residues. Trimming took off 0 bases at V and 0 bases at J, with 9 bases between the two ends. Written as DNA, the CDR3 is TGTGCCAGCAGTTACTCGGGCCCTTATAGCAATCAGCCCCAGCATTTT. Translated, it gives CASSYSGPYSNQPQHF.

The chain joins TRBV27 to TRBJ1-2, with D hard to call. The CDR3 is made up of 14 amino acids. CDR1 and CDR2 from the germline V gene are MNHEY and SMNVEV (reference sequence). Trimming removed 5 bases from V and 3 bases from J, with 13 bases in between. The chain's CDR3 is CASSPGIGHYGYTF. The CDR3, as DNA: TGTGCCAGCAGTCCGGGGATCGGTCACTATGGCTACACCTTC.

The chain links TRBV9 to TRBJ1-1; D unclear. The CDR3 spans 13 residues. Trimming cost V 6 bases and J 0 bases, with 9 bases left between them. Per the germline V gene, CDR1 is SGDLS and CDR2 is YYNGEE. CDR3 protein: CASTEGMNTEAFF. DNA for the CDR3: TGTGCCAGCACAGAGGGCATGAACACTGAAGCTTTCTTT.

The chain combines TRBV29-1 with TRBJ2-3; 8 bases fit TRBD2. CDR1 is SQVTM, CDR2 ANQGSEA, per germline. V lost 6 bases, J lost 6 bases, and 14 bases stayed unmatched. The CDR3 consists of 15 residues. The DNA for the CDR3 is TGCAGCGTCTACGGACTAGCCCTCTTGGGGGATACGCAGTATTTT. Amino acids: CSVYGLALLGDTQYF.